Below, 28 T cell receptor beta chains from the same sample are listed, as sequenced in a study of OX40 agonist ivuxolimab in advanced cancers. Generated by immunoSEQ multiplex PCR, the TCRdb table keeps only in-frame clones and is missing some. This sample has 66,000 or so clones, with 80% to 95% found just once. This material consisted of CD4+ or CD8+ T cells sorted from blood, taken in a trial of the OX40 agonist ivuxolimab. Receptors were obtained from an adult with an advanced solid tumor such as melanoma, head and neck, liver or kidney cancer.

CDR3 DNA sequence: TGTGCCACCAGCTCAACGGAAGGATCACCCCTCCACTTT. Its protein product is CATSSTEGSPLHF. The chain couples TRBV15 to TRBJ1-6, with D unclear. CDR1 and CDR2 (germline): LNHNV, YYDKDF (reference sequence). The V end lost 5 bases, the J end lost 10 bases, and 12 bases lay between the germline ends. The CDR3 totals 13 residues.

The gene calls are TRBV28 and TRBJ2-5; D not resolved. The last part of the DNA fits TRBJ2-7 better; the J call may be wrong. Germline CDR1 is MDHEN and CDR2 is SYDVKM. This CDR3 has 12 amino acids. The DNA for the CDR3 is TGTGCCAGCACAACCACAAGCTACGAGCAGTACTTC. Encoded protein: CASTTTSYEQYF.

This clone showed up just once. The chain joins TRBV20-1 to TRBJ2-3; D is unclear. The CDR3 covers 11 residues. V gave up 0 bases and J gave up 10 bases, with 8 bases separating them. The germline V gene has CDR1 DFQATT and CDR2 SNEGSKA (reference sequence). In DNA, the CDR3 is TGCAGTGCTAGAGACCCTGATGCGCAGTATTTT. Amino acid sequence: CSARDPDAQYF.

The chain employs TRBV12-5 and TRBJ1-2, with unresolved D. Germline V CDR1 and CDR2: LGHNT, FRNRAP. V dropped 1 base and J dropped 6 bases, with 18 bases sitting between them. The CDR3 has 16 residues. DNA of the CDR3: TGTGCTAGTGGTTTGGCTCGAAGGGCCGCGAACCATGGCTACACCTTC. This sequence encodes CASGLARRAANHGYTF.

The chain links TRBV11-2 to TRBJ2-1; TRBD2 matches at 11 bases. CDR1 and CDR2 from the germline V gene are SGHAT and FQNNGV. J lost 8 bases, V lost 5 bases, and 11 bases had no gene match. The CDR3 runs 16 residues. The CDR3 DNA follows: TGTGCCAGCAGCCTCCCGGGTAGCGGGAGGGCTGATGAGCAGTTCTTC. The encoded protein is CASSLPGSGRADEQFF. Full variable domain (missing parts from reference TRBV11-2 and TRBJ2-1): EAGVAQSPRYKIIEKRQSVAFWCNPISGHATLYWYQQILGQGPKLLIQFQNNGVVDDSQLPKDRFSAERLKGVDSTLKIQPAKLEDSAVYLCASSLPGSGRADEQFFGPGTRLTVL.

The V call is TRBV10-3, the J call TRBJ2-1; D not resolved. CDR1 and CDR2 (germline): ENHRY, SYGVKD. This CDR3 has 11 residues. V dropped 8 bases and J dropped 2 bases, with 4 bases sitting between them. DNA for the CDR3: TGTGCCATCGGGGCCTACAATGAGCAGTTCTTC. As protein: CAIGAYNEQFF.

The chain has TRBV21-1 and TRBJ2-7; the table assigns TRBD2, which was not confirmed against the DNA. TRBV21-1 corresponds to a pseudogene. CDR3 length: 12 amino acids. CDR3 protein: CATPPRAPEQYV. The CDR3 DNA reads TGTGCCACCCCCCCGCGGGCTCCCGAGCAGTACGTC.

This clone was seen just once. CDR3: CASSVGWHGNTIYF. Here the CDR3 DNA reads TGTGCCAGCAGCGTAGGCTGGCATGGAAACACCATATATTTT. The chain carries TRBV9 and TRBJ1-3; D is unclear. V was clipped by 0 bases and J by 3 bases, with 7 bases between them. The CDR3 runs 14 residues. Germline V gene data show CDR1 as SGDLS and CDR2 as YYNGEE.

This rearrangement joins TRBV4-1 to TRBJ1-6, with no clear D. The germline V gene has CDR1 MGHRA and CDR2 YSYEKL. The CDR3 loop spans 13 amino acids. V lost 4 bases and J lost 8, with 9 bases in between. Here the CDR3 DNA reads TGCGCCAGCAGCCGCGAAAGGGATTCACCCCTCCACTTT. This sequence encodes CASSRERDSPLHF.

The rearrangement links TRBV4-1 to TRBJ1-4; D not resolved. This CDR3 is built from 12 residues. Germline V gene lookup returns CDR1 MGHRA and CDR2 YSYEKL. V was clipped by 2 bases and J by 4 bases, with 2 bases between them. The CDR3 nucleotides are TGCGCCAGCAGCCAACATAATGAAAAACTGTTTTTT. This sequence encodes CASSQHNEKLFF.

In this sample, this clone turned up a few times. The CDR3 bases are TGTGCCAGCAGCTTATCGGGACCAAACCAGTACTTC. Translating gives CASSLSGPNQYF. The chain combines TRBV11-2 with TRBJ2-7; D tentatively fits TRBD1 or TRBD2 (5 bases each). The length of the CDR3 is 12 residues. Germline assignment: CDR1 SGHAT and CDR2 FQNNGV. The germline V and J ends were trimmed by 2 bases and 10 bases, with 12 bases remaining between them.

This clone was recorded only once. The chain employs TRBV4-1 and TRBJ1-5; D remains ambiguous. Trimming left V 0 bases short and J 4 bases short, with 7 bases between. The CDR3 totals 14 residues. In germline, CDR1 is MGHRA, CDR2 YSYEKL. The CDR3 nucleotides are TGCGCCAGCAGCCAAGAATGGAGTAATCAGCCCCAGCATTTT. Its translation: CASSQEWSNQPQHF.

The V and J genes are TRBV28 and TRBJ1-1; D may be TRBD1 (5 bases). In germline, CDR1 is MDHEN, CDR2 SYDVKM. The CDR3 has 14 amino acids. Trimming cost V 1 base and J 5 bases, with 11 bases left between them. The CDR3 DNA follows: TGTGCCAGCAGTTTATTCGGGGGTCGGACTGAAGCTTTCTTT. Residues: CASSLFGGRTEAFF.

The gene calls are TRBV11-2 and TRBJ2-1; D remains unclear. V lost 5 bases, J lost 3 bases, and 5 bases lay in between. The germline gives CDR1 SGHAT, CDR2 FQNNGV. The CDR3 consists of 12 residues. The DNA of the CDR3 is TGTGCCAGCAGCCCTAACTACAATGAGCAGTTCTTC. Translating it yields CASSPNYNEQFF.

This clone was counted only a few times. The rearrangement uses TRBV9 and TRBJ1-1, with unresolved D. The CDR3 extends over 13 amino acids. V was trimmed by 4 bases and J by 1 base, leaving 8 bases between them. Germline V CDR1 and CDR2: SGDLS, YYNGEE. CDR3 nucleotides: TGTGCCAGCAGCTCTCTGGGGAACACTGAAGCTTTCTTT. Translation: CASSSLGNTEAFF. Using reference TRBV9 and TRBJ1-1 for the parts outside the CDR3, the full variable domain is DSGVTQTPKHLITATGQRVTLRCSPRSGDLSVYWYQQSLDQGLQFLIQYYNGEERAKGNILERFSAQQFPDLHSELNLSSLELGDSALYFCASSSLGNTEAFFGQGTRLTVV.

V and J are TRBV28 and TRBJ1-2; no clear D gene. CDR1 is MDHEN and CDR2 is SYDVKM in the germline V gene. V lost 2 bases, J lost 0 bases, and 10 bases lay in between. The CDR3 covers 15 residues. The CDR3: CASSLMGIANYGYTF. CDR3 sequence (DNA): TGTGCCAGCAGTTTAATGGGGATAGCTAACTATGGCTACACCTTC.

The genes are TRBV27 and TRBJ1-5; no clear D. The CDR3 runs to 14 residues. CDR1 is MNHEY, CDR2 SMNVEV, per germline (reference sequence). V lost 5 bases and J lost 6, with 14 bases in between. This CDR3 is CASSRPGWGQPQHF. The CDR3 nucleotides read TGTGCCAGCAGTCGGCCAGGTTGGGGTCAGCCCCAGCATTTT.

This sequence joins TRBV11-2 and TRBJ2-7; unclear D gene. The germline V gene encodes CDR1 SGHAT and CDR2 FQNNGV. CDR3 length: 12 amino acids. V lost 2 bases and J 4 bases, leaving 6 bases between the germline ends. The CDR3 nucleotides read TGTGCCAGCAGCTTACTGGCTTACGAGCAGTACGTC. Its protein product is CASSLLAYEQYV.

CDR3 amino acids: CASSPTALNTEAFF. The CDR3 coding sequence is TGTGCCAGCAGTCCGACCGCCTTGAACACTGAAGCTTTCTTT. V usage is TRBV6-5 and J usage is TRBJ1-1; D remains ambiguous. With 5 bases removed from V and 0 bases from J, the gap between germline ends came to 10 bases. Germline values: CDR1 MNHEY, CDR2 SVGAGI. CDR3 length: 14 residues.

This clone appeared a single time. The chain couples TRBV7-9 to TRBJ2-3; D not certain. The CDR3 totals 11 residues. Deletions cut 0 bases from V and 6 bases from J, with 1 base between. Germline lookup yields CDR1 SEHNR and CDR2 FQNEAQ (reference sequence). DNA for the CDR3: TGTGCCAGCAGCTTAGCGGATACGCAGTATTTT. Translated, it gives CASSLADTQYF.

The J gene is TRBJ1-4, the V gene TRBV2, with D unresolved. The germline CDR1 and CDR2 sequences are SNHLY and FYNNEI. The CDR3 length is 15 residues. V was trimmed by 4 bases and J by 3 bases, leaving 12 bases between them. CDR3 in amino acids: CASSGQVLANEKLFF. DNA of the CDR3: TGTGCCAGCAGTGGACAAGTTTTGGCTAATGAAAAACTGTTTTTT.

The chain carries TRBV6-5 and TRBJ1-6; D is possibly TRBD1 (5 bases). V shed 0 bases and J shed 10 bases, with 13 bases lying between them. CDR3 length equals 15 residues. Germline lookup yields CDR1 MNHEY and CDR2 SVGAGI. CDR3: CASSYSGKWDSPLHF. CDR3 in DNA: TGTGCCAGCAGTTACTCCGGCAAGTGGGACTCACCCCTCCACTTT.

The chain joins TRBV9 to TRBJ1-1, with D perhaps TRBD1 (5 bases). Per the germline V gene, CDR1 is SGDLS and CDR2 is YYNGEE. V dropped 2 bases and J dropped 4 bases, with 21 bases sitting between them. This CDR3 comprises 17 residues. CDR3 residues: CASSVERGVSDRTEAFF. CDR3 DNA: TGTGCCAGCAGCGTTGAGAGGGGCGTCTCAGATCGCACTGAAGCTTTCTTT.

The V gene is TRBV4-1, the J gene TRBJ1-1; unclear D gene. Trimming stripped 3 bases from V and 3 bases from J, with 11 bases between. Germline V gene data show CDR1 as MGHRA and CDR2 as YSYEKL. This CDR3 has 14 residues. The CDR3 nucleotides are TGCGCCAGCAGCCACATCGGGAGCTACACTGAAGCTTTCTTT. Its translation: CASSHIGSYTEAFF.

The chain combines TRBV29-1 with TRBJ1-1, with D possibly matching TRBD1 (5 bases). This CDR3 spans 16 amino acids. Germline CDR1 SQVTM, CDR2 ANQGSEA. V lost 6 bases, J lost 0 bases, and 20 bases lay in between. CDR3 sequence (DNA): TGCAGCGTCGACCCGGGGGTCTTAACCCTGAACACTGAAGCTTTCTTT. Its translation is CSVDPGVLTLNTEAFF.

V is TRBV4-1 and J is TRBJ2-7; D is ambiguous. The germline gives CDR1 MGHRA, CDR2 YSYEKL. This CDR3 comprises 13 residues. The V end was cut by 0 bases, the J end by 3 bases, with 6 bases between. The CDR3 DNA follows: TGCGCCAGCAGCCAAGATTTTGTCTACGAGCAGTACTTC. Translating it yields CASSQDFVYEQYF.

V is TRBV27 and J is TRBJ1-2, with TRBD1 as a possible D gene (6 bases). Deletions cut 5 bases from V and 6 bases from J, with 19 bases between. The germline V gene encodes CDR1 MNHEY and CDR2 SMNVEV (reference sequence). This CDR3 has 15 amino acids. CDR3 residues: CASSGGPYSVHGYTF. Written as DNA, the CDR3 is TGTGCCAGCAGTGGGGGCCCCTACAGTGTCCATGGCTACACCTTC.

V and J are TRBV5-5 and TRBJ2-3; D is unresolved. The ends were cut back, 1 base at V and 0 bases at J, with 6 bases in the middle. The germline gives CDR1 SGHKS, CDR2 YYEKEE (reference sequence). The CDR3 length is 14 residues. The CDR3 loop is CASSLSPSTDTQYF. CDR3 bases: TGTGCCAGCAGCTTGTCCCCGAGCACAGATACGCAGTATTTT.